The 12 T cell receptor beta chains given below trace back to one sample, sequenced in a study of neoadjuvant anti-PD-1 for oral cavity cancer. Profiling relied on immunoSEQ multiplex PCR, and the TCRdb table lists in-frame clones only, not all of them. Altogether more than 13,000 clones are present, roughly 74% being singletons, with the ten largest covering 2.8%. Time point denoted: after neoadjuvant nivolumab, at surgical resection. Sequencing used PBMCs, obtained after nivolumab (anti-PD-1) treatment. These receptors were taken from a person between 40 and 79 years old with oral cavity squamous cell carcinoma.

The CDR3 reads CASSPPAGGVTGELFF. DNA of the CDR3: TGTGCCAGCAGTCCGCCAGCGGGAGGGGTGACCGGGGAGCTGTTTTTT. The chain couples TRBV28 to TRBJ2-2, with 10 bases fitting TRBD2. This CDR3 comprises 16 residues. The germline gives CDR1 MDHEN, CDR2 SYDVKM. V was pared by 5 bases and J by 5 bases, with 8 bases of the junction left unmatched.

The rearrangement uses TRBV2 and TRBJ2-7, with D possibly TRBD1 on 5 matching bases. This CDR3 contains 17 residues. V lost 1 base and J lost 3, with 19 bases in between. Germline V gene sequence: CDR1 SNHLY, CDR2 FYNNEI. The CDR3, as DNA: TGTGCCAGCAGTGAAGGGACCTTCGGCCAGGGAAGCTACGAGCAGTACTTC. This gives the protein CASSEGTFGQGSYEQYF.

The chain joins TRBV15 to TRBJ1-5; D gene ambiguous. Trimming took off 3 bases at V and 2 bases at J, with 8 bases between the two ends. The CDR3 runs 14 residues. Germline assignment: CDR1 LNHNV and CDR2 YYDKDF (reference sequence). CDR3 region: CATSRDGRNQPQHF. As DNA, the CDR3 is TGTGCCACCAGCAGGGACGGGCGCAATCAGCCCCAGCATTTT.

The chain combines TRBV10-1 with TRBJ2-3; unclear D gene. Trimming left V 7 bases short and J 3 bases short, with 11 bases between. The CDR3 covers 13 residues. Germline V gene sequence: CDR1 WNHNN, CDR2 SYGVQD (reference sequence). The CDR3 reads CASNQDFTDTQYF. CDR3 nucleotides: TGCGCCAGCAATCAGGATTTTACAGATACGCAGTATTTT.

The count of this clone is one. CDR3 in DNA: TGTGCCAGCAGCCCCTCGGTGGCCGGGGAGCTGTTTTTT. It specifies CASSPSVAGELFF. V gene TRBV7-8 combines with J gene TRBJ2-2; unclear D gene. Germline lookup yields CDR1 SGHVS and CDR2 FQNEAQ. The ends were cut back, 5 bases at V and 6 bases at J, with 10 bases in the middle. The CDR3 length is 13 residues.

The DNA for the CDR3 is TGTGCCAGTAGGAAGGATAGCAATCAGCCCCAGCATTTT. Amino acid sequence: CASRKDSNQPQHF. This chain links TRBV19 with TRBJ1-5, with D hard to call. CDR3 length equals 13 residues. The germline V and J ends were trimmed by 6 bases and 0 bases, with 6 bases remaining between them. CDR1 and CDR2 (germline): LNHDA, SQIVND (reference sequence).

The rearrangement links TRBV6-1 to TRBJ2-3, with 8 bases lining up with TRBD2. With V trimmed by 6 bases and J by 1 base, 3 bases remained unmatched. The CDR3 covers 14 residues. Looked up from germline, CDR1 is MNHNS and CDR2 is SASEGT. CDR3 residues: CASRFGGGTDTQYF. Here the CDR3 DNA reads TGTGCCAGCAGGTTCGGGGGGGGCACAGATACGCAGTATTTT.

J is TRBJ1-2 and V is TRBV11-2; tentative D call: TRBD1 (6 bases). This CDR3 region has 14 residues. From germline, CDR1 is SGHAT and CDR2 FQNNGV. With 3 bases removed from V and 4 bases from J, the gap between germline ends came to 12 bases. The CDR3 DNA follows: TGTGCCAGCAGCTTTGGTGGACAGATCTATGGCTACACCTTC. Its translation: CASSFGGQIYGYTF.

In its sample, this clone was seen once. Here the CDR3 reads CASSPQTLVDYEQYF. In nucleotides, the CDR3 is TGTGCCAGCAGCCCCCAAACACTAGTTGACTACGAGCAGTACTTC. The chain joins TRBV27 to TRBJ2-7; D perhaps matches TRBD2 (5 bases). The CDR3 sequence is 15 residues long. The V gene lost 6 bases and the J gene lost 3 bases, with 18 bases spanning the gap. From germline, CDR1 is MNHEY and CDR2 SMNVEV (reference sequence).

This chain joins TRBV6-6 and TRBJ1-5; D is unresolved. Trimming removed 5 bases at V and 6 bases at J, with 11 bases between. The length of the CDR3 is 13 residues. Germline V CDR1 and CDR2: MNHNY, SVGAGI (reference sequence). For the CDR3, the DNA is TGTGCCAGCAGTGACCTAGCTGGTCAGCCCCAGCATTTT. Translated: CASSDLAGQPQHF.

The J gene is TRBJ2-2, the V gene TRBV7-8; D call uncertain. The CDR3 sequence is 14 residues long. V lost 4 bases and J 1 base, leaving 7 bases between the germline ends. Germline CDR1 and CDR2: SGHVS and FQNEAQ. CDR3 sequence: CASSSDVNTGELFF. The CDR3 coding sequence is TGTGCCAGCAGCTCGGACGTGAACACCGGGGAGCTGTTTTTT.

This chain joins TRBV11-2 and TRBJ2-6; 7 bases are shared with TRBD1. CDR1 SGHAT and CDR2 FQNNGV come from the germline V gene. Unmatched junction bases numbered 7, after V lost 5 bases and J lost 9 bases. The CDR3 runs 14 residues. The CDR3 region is CASSPEQGSNVLTF. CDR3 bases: TGTGCCAGCAGCCCGGAACAGGGGAGCAACGTCCTGACTTTC. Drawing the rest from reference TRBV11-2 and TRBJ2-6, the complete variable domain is EAGVAQSPRYKIIEKRQSVAFWCNPISGHATLYWYQQILGQGPKLLIQFQNNGVVDDSQLPKDRFSAERLKGVDSTLKIQPAKLEDSAVYLCASSPEQGSNVLTFGAGSRLTVL.